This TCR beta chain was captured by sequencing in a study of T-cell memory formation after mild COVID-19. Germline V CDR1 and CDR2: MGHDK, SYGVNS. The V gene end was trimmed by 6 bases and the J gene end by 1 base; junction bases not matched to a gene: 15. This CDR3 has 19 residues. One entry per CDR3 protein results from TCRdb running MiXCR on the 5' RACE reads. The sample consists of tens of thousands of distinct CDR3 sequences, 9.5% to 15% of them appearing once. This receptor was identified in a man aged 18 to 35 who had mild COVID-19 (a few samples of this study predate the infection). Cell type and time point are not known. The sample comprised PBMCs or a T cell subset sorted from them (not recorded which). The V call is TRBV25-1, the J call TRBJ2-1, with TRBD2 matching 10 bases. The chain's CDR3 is CASSIVAPGLAVSYNEQFF. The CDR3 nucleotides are TGTGCCAGCAGCATCGTCGCCCCAGGACTAGCGGTTTCCTACAATGAGCAGTTCTTC. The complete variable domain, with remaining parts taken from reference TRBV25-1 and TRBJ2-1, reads EADIYQTPRYLVIGTGKKITLECSQTMGHDKMYWYQQDPGMELHLIHYSYGVNSTEKGDLSSESTVSRIRTEHFPLTLESARPSHTSQYLCASSIVAPGLAVSYNEQFFGPGTRLTVL.